Described below is a single TCR beta chain sequence and its context. This entry is derived from a study of blood T cell repertoires in COVID-19. Losses at the gene ends were 6 bases for V and 0 bases for J; bases not matched to a gene: 3. Germline V CDR1 and CDR2: ENHRY, SYGVKD. This CDR3 is built from 15 residues. In the study's own analysis: Cell counts per sample came from amplifying reference gene primers. Only in-frame clones appear in the TCRdb table, and some are missing; sequencing was by immunoSEQ multiplex PCR. Clonal size and the V and J genes are those of that table, whereas D and trimming came from the DNA. The sample records approximately 69,000 clones, under 85% being singletons.

The clonotype comes from a man aged 50 to 60 with COVID-19, enrolled during active disease. Sequencing was performed on peripheral blood. The chain couples TRBV10-3 to TRBJ1-5, with 9 bases lining up with TRBD1. CDR3 sequence: CAISGDRDSNQPQHF. The CDR3, as DNA: TGTGCCATCAGCGGGGACAGGGATAGCAATCAGCCCCAGCATTTT.